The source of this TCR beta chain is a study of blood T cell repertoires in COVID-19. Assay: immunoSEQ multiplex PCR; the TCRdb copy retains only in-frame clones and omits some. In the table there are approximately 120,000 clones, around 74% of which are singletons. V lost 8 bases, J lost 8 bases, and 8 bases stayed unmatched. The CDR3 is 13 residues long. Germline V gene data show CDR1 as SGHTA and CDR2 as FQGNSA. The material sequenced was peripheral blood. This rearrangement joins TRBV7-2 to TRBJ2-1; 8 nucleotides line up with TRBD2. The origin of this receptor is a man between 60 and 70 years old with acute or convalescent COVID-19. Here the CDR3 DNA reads TGTGCCAGCGGTAGGGGGACTAGTTATGAGCAGTTCTTC. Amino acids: CASGRGTSYEQFF.